The 22 T cell receptor beta chains given below trace back to one sample, sequenced in a study of blood T cell repertoires in COVID-19. The table came from immunoSEQ multiplex PCR; TCRdb's copy has only in-frame clones and leaves some out. The sample lists 250,000 to 300,000 clones, over 75% occurring once. The source material was peripheral blood. Receptor source: a woman aged 65 to 85 with acute or convalescent COVID-19.

The rearrangement uses TRBV4-1 and TRBJ2-5; D is uncertain. Germline CDR1 reads MGHRA; CDR2 reads YSYEKL. Between the trimmed V and J ends, which lost 1 base and 2 bases, there was a span of 8 bases. There are 14 residues in the CDR3. CDR3 sequence reads: CASSQVGQQETQYF. The DNA of the CDR3 is TGCGCCAGCAGCCAAGTTGGGCAACAAGAGACCCAGTACTTC.

V gene TRBV5-1 combines with J gene TRBJ1-2; 9 bases map to TRBD1. Unmatched junction bases numbered 5, after V lost 0 bases and J lost 8 bases. Germline CDR1 reads SGHRS; CDR2 reads YFSETQ. This CDR3 comprises 14 residues. The CDR3 spells CASSLEGQGTGYTF. The CDR3 coding sequence is TGCGCCAGCAGCTTGGAGGGACAGGGAACCGGCTACACCTTC.

The chain is built from TRBV6-5 and TRBJ1-2; 7 positions match TRBD1. Germline-derived CDR1 and CDR2 are MNHEY and SVGAGI. The CDR3 consists of 15 residues. With V trimmed by 2 bases and J by 7 bases, 10 bases remained unmatched. The CDR3 DNA follows: TGTGCCAGCAGTTACGGGGCGCAGGGGGTAGGTGGCTACACCTTC. As protein: CASSYGAQGVGGYTF.

The chain recombines TRBV4-1 with TRBJ1-2; the D gene is possibly TRBD1 (6 bases). Germline loops: CDR1 MGHRA, CDR2 YSYEKL. Trimming shortened V by 5 bases and J by 5 bases, and 15 bases separated the two germline ends. CDR3 length: 14 amino acids. The CDR3 protein is CASSSAARGYGYTF. CDR3 nucleotide sequence: TGCGCCAGCAGCTCCGCCGCCAGGGGATATGGCTACACCTTC.

This rearrangement joins TRBV15 to TRBJ2-7; 8 bases are a match to TRBD1. The CDR3 spans 14 residues. Losses at the gene ends were 0 bases for V and 7 bases for J; bases not matched to a gene: 5. Germline V CDR1 and CDR2: LNHNV, YYDKDF (reference sequence). The CDR3, as DNA: TGTGCCACCAGCAGAGACGCCAGGGGGCAAGAGCAGTACTTC. Protein: CATSRDARGQEQYF. Full variable domain (remainder filled in from reference TRBV15 and TRBJ2-7): DAMVIQNPRYQVTQFGKPVTLSCSQTLNHNVMYWYQQKSSQAPKLLFHYYDKDFNNEADTPDNFQSRRPNTSFCFLDIRSPGLGDTAMYLCATSRDARGQEQYFGPGTRLTVT.

This chain links TRBV3-1 (or the pseudogene TRBV3-2) with TRBJ2-1, with no clear D. Germline lookup yields CDR1 LGHDT and CDR2 YNNKEL (reference sequence). Trimming took off 1 base at V and 8 bases at J, with 3 bases between the two ends. This CDR3 comprises 11 residues. The CDR3 protein is CASSQAHEQFF. CDR3 nucleotide sequence: TGTGCCAGCAGCCAAGCTCATGAGCAGTTCTTC.

The chain carries TRBV19 and TRBJ1-2; 9 bases are a match to TRBD1. Germline CDR1 and CDR2: LNHDA and SQIVND (reference sequence). The CDR3 runs to 13 residues. Trimming cost V 4 bases and J 8 bases; bases outside gene matches: 5. CDR3 DNA sequence: TGTGCCAGTAGTACGACAGGGGGACGAGGCTACACCTTC. As protein: CASSTTGGRGYTF.

The table lists this clone with a count of one. The chain carries TRBV5-1 and TRBJ1-3; maybe TRBD1 (5 bases). The CDR3 loop spans 15 amino acids. V was clipped by 4 bases and J by 0 bases, with 11 bases between them. Per germline, CDR1 SGHRS and CDR2 YFSETQ. CDR3 coding DNA: TGCGCCAGCAGCGCCAGGGCCTACTCTGGAAACACCATATATTTT. Its protein product is CASSARAYSGNTIYF.

The chain is built from TRBV21-1 and TRBJ2-1; no check of the table's D call, TRBD2, against the DNA was made. TRBV21-1 corresponds to a pseudogene. The CDR3 spans 18 residues. The CDR3, as DNA: TGTGCCAGCAGCAAAGGCCCGTTTCGTCTAGCGGGTAGGGATGAGCAGTTCTTC. This encodes CASSKGPFRLAGRDEQFF.

The gene calls are TRBV5-1 and TRBJ2-1, with 10 nucleotides matching TRBD2. The CDR3 covers 16 residues. Trimming took 0 bases from V and 4 from J; bases not matched to a gene: 4. Germline CDR1 reads SGHRS; CDR2 reads YFSETQ. As DNA, the CDR3 is TGCGCCAGCAGCTTGGTAGCGGGGGGCCGGTACAATGAGCAGTTCTTC. This gives the protein CASSLVAGGRYNEQFF. The entire variable domain, with the rest obtained from reference TRBV5-1 and TRBJ2-1, is as follows: KAGVTQTPRYLIKTRGQQVTLSCSPISGHRSVSWYQQTPGQGLQFLFEYFSETQRNKGNFPGRFSGRQFSNSRSEMNVSTLELGDSALYLCASSLVAGGRYNEQFFGPGTRLTVL.

This clone was found once. The chain is built from TRBV6-1 and TRBJ1-2; D may be TRBD1 (5 bases). This CDR3 is 13 amino acids long. Germline-derived CDR1 and CDR2 are MNHNS and SASEGT. Trimming shortened V by 3 bases and J by 3 bases, and 8 bases separated the two germline ends. The CDR3 sequence is CASSERGDYGYTF. The DNA of the CDR3 is TGTGCCAGCAGTGAGCGGGGCGACTATGGCTACACCTTC.

This chain connects TRBV10-3 to TRBJ1-2; 12 bases are a match to TRBD1. J gave up 14 bases and V 10 bases, and 11 bases lay outside the gene matches. CDR3 length: 12 residues. Germline assignment: CDR1 ENHRY and CDR2 SYGVKD. The CDR3 reads CATGPGQGARTF. The CDR3 nucleotides are TGTGCCACCGGACCGGGACAGGGGGCGCGTACCTTC.

About this clone: The same CDR3 is also encoded by other DNA sequences in this sample. The V call is TRBV18, the J call TRBJ1-6, with 8 bases lining up with TRBD1. This CDR3 has 15 residues. Germline V gives CDR1 KGHSH, CDR2 LQKENI. The ends lost 3 bases at V and 9 bases at J; junction bases unmatched: 7. CDR3 DNA: TGTGCCAGCTCACCCAATGACAGGGGAGGTTCACCCCTCCACTTT. This codes for CASSPNDRGGSPLHF.

This CDR3 reads CASSQLTNTEAFF. CDR3 in DNA: TGTGCCAGCAGCCAACTAACCAACACTGAAGCTTTCTTT. The V gene is TRBV3-1 (or the pseudogene TRBV3-2), the J gene TRBJ1-1; D is undetermined. The CDR3 is made up of 13 amino acids. Trimming removed 2 bases at V and 2 bases at J, with 6 bases between. The germline gives CDR1 LGHDT, CDR2 YNNKEL (reference sequence).

The V gene is TRBV5-5, the J gene TRBJ1-5; 9 nucleotides align to TRBD1. The V segment lost 3 bases and the J segment 9 bases; nucleotides outside the gene matches: 16. CDR3 length equals 17 residues. In germline, CDR1 is SGHKS, CDR2 YYEKEE (reference sequence). CDR3 sequence (DNA): TGTGCCAGCAGCTGGACCGGGACAGGGTTCCTGCAATCGCCCCAGCATTTT. Translated: CASSWTGTGFLQSPQHF.

This chain links TRBV6-2 or TRBV6-3 with TRBJ2-5; TRBD2 agrees at 7 bases. This CDR3 has 14 residues. In germline, CDR1 is MNHEY, CDR2 SVGEGT. V gave up 1 base and J gave up 4 bases; unmatched junction bases: 3. CDR3 loop: CASSYYGGGETQYF. DNA of the CDR3: TGTGCCAGCAGTTACTACGGCGGGGGAGAGACCCAGTACTTC.

V and J are TRBV3-1 (or the pseudogene TRBV3-2) and TRBJ2-1, with 8 bases identical to TRBD1. The CDR3 runs 15 residues. Trimming cost V 4 bases and J 0 bases; bases outside gene matches: 2. Germline V gives CDR1 LGHDT, CDR2 YNNKEL (reference sequence). Written as DNA, the CDR3 is TGTGCCAGCAGCCGCGACAGGGGCTCCTACAATGAGCAGTTCTTC. The encoded protein is CASSRDRGSYNEQFF.

V usage is TRBV19 and J usage is TRBJ1-5; TRBD1 matches at 7 bases. The trim removed 5 bases at V and 1 base at J, leaving 14 bases unmatched. The CDR3 totals 18 residues. Germline V gene sequence: CDR1 LNHDA, CDR2 SQIVND (reference sequence). The CDR3 nucleotides read TGTGCCAGTAGTTCTCTTCTAGGGGGCAGTCTGAGCAATCAGCCCCAGCATTTT. It encodes CASSSLLGGSLSNQPQHF.

The chain recombines TRBV19 with TRBJ2-1, with D possibly matching TRBD2 (7 bases). The germline V gene has CDR1 LNHDA and CDR2 SQIVND (reference sequence). This CDR3 region has 11 residues. Deletions cut 7 bases from V and 13 bases from J, with 14 bases between. The CDR3 DNA reads TGTGCCAGTACAACAGGGAGGGGTCAGTTCTTC. It yields the protein CASTTGRGQFF. Variable domain in full (rest from reference TRBV19 and TRBJ2-1): DGGITQSPKYLFRKEGQNVTLSCEQNLNHDAMYWYRQDPGQGLRLIYYSQIVNDFQKGDIAEGYSVSREKKESFPLTVTSAQKNPTAFYLCASTTGRGQFFGPGTRLTVL.

The genes are TRBV2 and TRBJ1-2; 11 nucleotides line up with TRBD1. Germline CDR1 SNHLY, CDR2 FYNNEI. CDR3 length: 15 residues. V lost 0 bases to trimming and J lost 4 bases; unmatched junction nucleotides: 1. CDR3 DNA: TGTGCCAGCAGTGAAGCGGGGACAGGGGGCTATGGCTACACCTTC. It translates to CASSEAGTGGYGYTF.

This clone has only a few counts. The rearrangement links TRBV2 to TRBJ2-7, with 8 bases that match TRBD1. V was pared by 2 bases and J by 3 bases, with 12 bases of the junction left unmatched. This CDR3 is 17 amino acids long. The V gene's germline CDR1 is SNHLY and CDR2 FYNNEI. This CDR3 is CASSERQGANVVYEQYF. The DNA for the CDR3 is TGTGCCAGCAGTGAAAGGCAGGGGGCGAATGTTGTCTACGAGCAGTACTTC.

V and J are TRBV2 and TRBJ1-4, with D possibly matching TRBD1 (6 bases). The CDR3 totals 13 residues. V was clipped by 6 bases and J by 10 bases, with 15 bases between them. Germline V gene sequence: CDR1 SNHLY, CDR2 FYNNEI. The CDR3 sequence is CASSYPNRAKLFF. The CDR3 nucleotides read TGTGCCAGCAGCTACCCGAACAGGGCAAAACTGTTTTTT.